The rows below give T cell receptor beta chains drawn from one sample of a study of radiation and T cells in renal cell carcinoma. Using immunoSEQ multiplex PCR, the repertoire was profiled, and TCRdb retains in-frame clones only, with some absent. The repertoire holds around 140,000 clones, with approximately 87% as singletons. The sample in question was blood, obtained from a patient whose treatment included radiotherapy and nephrectomy. These TCRs come from a woman between 45 and 65 years old with renal cell carcinoma. CDR3s include the opening cysteine and the closing phenylalanine or tryptophan. A D gene is named only where the DNA matches it firmly. The listing skips clone size in some rows; elsewhere it reads once, few, many or a size class.

d_gene	v_gene	j_gene	abundance	CDR3nt	CDR3aa
.	TRBV30	TRBJ1-2	.	TGTGCCTGGATAAGGCGGTACAGTGGTGACTATGGCTACACCTTC	CAWIRRYSGDYGYTF
.	TRBV27	TRBJ1-1	.	TGTGCCAGCAGTTTAGGGGCGGGGCCCACTGAAGCTTTCTTT	CASSLGAGPTEAFF
.	TRBV7-6	TRBJ2-7	.	TGTGCCAGCAGCTTAACCAAGGCCTACGAGCAGTACTTC	CASSLTKAYEQYF
TRBD1	TRBV27	TRBJ1-5	.	TGTGCCAGCAGTTTCCACGACAGGGCTCATCAGCCCCAGCATTTT	CASSFHDRAHQPQHF
.	TRBV28	TRBJ1-1	.	TGTGCCAGCAGTTTATCCCCCCTGCGTGGCACTGAAGCTTTCTTT	CASSLSPLRGTEAFF
TRBD1	TRBV27	TRBJ1-6	.	TGTGCCAGCAGCGAGGGGGCTGGATCACCCCTCCACTTT	CASSEGAGSPLHF
.	TRBV4-3	TRBJ2-1	.	TGCGCCAGCAGCCAAGATTCGGTAACGAATGAGCAGTTCTTC	CASSQDSVTNEQFF
.	TRBV5-1	TRBJ2-3	.	TGCGCCAGCAGCTTCAGTGGGCCAGATACGCAGTATTTT	CASSFSGPDTQYF
.	TRBV30	TRBJ2-1	.	TGTGCCTGGAGCCGCCTGGGGAATGAGCAGTTCTTC	CAWSRLGNEQFF
TRBD1	TRBV2	TRBJ2-7	.	TGTGCCAGCAGTGAAGGGACAGGGGGCTATAGGGAGCAGTACTTC	CASSEGTGGYREQYF
.	TRBV9	TRBJ2-3	few	TGTGCCAGCAGCGTATCGGTAGATACGCAGTATTTT	CASSVSVDTQYF
.	TRBV5-1	TRBJ1-6	.	TGCGCCAGCAGCTTGGCTGGCCCCCGCTATAATTCACCCCTCCACTTT	CASSLAGPRYNSPLHF